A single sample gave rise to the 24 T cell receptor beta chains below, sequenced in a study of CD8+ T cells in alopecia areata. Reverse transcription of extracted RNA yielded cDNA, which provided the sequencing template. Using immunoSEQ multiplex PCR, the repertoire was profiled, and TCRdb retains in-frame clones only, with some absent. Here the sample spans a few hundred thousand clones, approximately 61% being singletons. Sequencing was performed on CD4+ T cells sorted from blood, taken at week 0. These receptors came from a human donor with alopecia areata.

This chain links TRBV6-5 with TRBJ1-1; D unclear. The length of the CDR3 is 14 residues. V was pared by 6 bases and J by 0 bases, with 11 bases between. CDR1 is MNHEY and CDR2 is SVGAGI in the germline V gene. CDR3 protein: CASSLHRVNTEAFF. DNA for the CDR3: TGTGCCAGCAGCCTTCACCGCGTGAACACTGAAGCTTTCTTT.

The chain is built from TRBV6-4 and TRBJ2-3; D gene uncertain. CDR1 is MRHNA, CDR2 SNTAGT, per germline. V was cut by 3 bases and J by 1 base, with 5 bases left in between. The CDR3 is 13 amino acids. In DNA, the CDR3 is TGTGCCAGCAGTGAAGCAGGCACAGATACGCAGTATTTT. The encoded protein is CASSEAGTDTQYF.

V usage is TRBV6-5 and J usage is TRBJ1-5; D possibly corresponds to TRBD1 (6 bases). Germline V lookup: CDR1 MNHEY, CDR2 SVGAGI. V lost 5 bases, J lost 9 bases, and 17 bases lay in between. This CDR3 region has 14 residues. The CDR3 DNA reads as TGTGCCAGCAGTATGACAGGTCCGACGGTGCCCCAGCATTTT. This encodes CASSMTGPTVPQHF.

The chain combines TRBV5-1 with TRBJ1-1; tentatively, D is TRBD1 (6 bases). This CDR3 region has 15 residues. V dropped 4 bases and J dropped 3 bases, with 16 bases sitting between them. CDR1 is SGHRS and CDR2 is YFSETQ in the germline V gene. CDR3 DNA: TGCGCCAGCAGCCCAACAGGGACTGTTGACACTGAAGCTTTCTTT. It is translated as CASSPTGTVDTEAFF.

CDR3 bases: TGCAGCGTTGACTTAACAGGGTTTGAGCAGTTCTTC. It is translated as CSVDLTGFEQFF. This chain links TRBV29-1 with TRBJ2-1; D possibly corresponds to TRBD1 (6 bases). Germline V lookup: CDR1 SQVTM, CDR2 ANQGSEA. The CDR3 is 12 amino acids. V gave up 3 bases and J gave up 9 bases, with 12 bases separating them.

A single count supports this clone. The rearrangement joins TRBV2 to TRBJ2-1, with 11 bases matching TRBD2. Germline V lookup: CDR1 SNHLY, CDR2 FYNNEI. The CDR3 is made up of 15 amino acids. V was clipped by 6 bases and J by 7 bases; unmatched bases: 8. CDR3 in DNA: TGTGCCAGCAGGTACACTAGCGGGGGTTCTAATGAGCAGTTCTTC. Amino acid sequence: CASRYTSGGSNEQFF.

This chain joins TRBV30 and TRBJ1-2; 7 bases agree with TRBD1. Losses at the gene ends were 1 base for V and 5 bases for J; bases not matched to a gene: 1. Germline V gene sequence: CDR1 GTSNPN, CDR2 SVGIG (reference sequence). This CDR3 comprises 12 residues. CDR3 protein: CAWSEGQYGYTF. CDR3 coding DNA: TGTGCCTGGAGTGAGGGACAGTATGGCTACACCTTC.

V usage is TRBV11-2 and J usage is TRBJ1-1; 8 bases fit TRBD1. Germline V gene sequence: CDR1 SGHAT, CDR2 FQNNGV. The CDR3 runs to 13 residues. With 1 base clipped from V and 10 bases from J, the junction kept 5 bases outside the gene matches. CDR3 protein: CASSLASRGRAFF. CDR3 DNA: TGTGCCAGCAGCTTAGCGTCCAGGGGGCGAGCTTTCTTT. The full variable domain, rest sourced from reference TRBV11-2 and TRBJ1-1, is EAGVAQSPRYKIIEKRQSVAFWCNPISGHATLYWYQQILGQGPKLLIQFQNNGVVDDSQLPKDRFSAERLKGVDSTLKIQPAKLEDSAVYLCASSLASRGRAFFGQGTRLTVV.

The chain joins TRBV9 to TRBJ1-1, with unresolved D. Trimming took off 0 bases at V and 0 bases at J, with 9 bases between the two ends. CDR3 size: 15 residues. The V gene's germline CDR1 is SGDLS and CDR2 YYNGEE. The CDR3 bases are TGTGCCAGCAGCGTAGTAACCACAGTGAACACTGAAGCTTTCTTT. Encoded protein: CASSVVTTVNTEAFF.

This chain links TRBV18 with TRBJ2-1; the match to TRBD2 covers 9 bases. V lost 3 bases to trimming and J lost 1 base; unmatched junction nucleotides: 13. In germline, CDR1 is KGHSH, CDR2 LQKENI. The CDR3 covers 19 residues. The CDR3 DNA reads TGTGCCAGCTCACCCCCGCTAGCGGGGCAATACCCTTCCTACAATGAGCAGTTCTTC. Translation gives CASSPPLAGQYPSYNEQFF. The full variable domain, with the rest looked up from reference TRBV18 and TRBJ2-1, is NAGVMQNPRHLVRRRGQEARLRCSPMKGHSHVYWYRQLPEEGLKFMVYLQKENIIDESGMPKERFSAEFPKEGPSILRIQQVVRGDSAAYFCASSPPLAGQYPSYNEQFFGPGTRLTVL.

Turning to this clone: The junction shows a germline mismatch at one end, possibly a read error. CDR3 DNA sequence: TGTGCCTGGAGTGTACAGGGTCTAATCCGCTTC. It is translated as CAWSVQGLIRF. The rearrangement joins TRBV30 to TRBJ2-7, with D maybe TRBD1 (6 bases). The CDR3 extends over 11 amino acids. Germline lookup yields CDR1 GTSNPN and CDR2 SVGIG (reference sequence).

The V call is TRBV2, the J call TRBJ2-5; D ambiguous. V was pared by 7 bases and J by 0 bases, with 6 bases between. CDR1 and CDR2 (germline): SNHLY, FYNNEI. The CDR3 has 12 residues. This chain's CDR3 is CASTGNQETQYF. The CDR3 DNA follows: TGTGCCAGCACCGGCAACCAAGAGACCCAGTACTTC.

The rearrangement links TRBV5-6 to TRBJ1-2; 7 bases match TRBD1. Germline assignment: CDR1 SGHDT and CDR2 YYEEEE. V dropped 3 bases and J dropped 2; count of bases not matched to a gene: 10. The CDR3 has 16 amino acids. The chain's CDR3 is CASSWDSGTVNYGYTF. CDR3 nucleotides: TGTGCCAGCAGCTGGGATTCCGGGACAGTGAACTATGGCTACACCTTC.

CDR3 protein: CASSGRGALAYGYTF. The CDR3 nucleotides are TGTGCCAGCAGCGGTCGGGGGGCGCTCGCCTATGGCTACACCTTC. The V call is TRBV14, the J call TRBJ1-2, with D possibly being TRBD1 (6 bases). Germline V lookup: CDR1 SGHDN, CDR2 FVKESK. V lost 5 bases and J lost 4, with 17 bases in between. The CDR3 sequence is 15 residues long.

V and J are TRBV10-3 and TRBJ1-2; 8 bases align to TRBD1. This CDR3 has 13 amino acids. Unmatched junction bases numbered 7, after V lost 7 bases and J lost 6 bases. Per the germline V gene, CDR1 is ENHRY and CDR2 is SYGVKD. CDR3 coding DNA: TGTGCCATCACCCCGACAGGGGAGCATGGCTACACCTTC. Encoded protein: CAITPTGEHGYTF.

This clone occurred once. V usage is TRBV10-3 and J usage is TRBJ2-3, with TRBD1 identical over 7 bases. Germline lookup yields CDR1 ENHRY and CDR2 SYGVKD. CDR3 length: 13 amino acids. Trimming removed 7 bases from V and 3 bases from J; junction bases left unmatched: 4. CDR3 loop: CAIMGDSTDTQYF. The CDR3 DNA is TGTGCCATCATGGGGGACAGTACAGATACGCAGTATTTT.

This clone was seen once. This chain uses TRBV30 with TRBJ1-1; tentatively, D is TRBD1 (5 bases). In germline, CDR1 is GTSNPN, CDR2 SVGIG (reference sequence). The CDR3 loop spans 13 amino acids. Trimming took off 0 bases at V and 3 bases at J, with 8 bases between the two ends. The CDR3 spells CAWSVGTYTEAFF. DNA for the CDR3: TGTGCCTGGAGTGTAGGGACTTACACTGAAGCTTTCTTT.

In DNA form, the CDR3 reads TGTGCCAGCAGCCAGAGGGACACTGAAGCTTTCTTT. Protein sequence: CASSQRDTEAFF. The chain has TRBV5-6 and TRBJ1-1; D not resolved. Trimming took 4 bases from V and 3 from J, leaving 7 bases between them. Germline V lookup: CDR1 SGHDT, CDR2 YYEEEE. CDR3 size: 12 residues.

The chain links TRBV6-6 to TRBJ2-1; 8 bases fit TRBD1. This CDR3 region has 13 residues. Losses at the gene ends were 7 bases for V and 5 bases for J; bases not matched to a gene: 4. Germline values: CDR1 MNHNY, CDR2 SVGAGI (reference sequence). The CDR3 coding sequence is TGTGCCAGCACCAACAGGGGGGACAATGAGCAGTTCTTC. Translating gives CASTNRGDNEQFF.

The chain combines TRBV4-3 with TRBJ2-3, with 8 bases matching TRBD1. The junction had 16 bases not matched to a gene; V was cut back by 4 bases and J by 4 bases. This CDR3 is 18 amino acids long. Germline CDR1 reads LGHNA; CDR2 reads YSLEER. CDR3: CASSPRGAGQGNPDTQYF. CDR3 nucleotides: TGCGCCAGCAGCCCCCGGGGAGCCGGACAGGGTAATCCAGATACGCAGTATTTT.

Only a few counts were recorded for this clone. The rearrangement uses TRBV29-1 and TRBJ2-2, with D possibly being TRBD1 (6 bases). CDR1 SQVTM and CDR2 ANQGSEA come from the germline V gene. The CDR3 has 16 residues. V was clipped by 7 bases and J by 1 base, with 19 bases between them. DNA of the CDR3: TGCAGCGACGGGGACCCAGGGGCGCGGAACACCGGGGAGCTGTTTTTT. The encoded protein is CSDGDPGARNTGELFF.

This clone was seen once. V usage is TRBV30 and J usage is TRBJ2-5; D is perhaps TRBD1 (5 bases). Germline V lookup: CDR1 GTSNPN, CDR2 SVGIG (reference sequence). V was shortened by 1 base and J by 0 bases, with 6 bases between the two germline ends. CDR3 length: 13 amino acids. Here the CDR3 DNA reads TGTGCCTGGAGTGCAGGGAACCAAGAGACCCAGTACTTC. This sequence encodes CAWSAGNQETQYF. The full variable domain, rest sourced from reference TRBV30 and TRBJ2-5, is SQTIHQWPATLVQPVGSPLSLECTVEGTSNPNLYWYRQAAGRGLQLLFYSVGIGQISSEVPQNLSASRPQDRQFILSSKKLLLSDSGFYLCAWSAGNQETQYFGPGTRLLVL.

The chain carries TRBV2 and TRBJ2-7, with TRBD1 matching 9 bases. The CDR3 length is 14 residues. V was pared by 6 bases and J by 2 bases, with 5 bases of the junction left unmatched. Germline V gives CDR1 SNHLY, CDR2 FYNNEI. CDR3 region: CASSEQGATYEQYF. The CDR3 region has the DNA TGTGCCAGCAGCGAACAGGGGGCGACCTACGAGCAGTACTTC.

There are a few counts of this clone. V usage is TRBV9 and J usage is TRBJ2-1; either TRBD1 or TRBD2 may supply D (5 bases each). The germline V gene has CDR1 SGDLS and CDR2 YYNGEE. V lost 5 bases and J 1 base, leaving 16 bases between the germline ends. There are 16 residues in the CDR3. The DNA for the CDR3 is TGTGCCAGCAGTCGATACACTGGGGGATCCTACAATGAGCAGTTCTTC. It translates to CASSRYTGGSYNEQFF.